This TCR beta chain was sequenced in a study of cytomegalovirus exposure and HLA in healthy donors. The V and J ends lost 2 bases and 5 bases, in that order; junction bases with no gene match: 17. Looked up from germline, CDR1 is SGHRS and CDR2 is YFSETQ. The length of the CDR3 is 19 residues. The PCR used 60 Vbeta and 13 Jbeta primers. Data came from immunoSEQ multiplex PCR; TCRdb stores just in-frame clones and leaves some out. The sample lists approximately 140,000 clones, about four fifths seen once, with around 3.2% in the top ten. The V gene is TRBV5-1, the J gene TRBJ2-3, with 10 bases identical to TRBD1. This TCR came from a human donor in good health. The source material was PBMCs. This CDR3 reads CASSFGKYQKDRGKDTQYF. The CDR3 DNA reads as TGCGCCAGCAGCTTCGGCAAATACCAAAAGGACAGGGGGAAAGATACGCAGTATTTT.